These 24 T cell receptor beta chains share one sample of origin, sequenced in a study of prognosis after radiotherapy for stage I lung cancer. From genomic DNA, TCR beta CDR3 was amplified by two-round multiplex PCR. Each TRBV and TRBJ gene had its own primer in the first PCR round. TCRdb itself ran the multiplex PCR reads through MiXCR, one entry per CDR3 protein. The sample lists around 51,000 distinct CDR3 sequences, about a third occurring once. The starting material was PBMCs, obtained before or after stereotactic body radiation therapy (not recorded which). These receptors all come from a donor over 45 with non-small cell lung cancer.

J is TRBJ2-1 and V is TRBV6-9, with unresolved D. The CDR3 length is 13 residues. The V end was cut by 3 bases, the J end by 6 bases, with 9 bases between. The germline V gene has CDR1 MNHGY and CDR2 SVAAGI. In DNA, the CDR3 is TGTGCCAGCAGTTACGGAGTGGGCAATGAGCAGTTCTTC. Its translation is CASSYGVGNEQFF.

This clonotype was detected many times. The chain couples TRBV20-1 to TRBJ2-3; 8 bases fit TRBD2. This CDR3 region has 14 residues. Looked up from germline, CDR1 is DFQATT and CDR2 is SNEGSKA (reference sequence). V lost 5 bases, J lost 3 bases, and 7 bases stayed unmatched. The CDR3 spells CSALSTSETDTQYF. The CDR3 DNA follows: TGCAGTGCTCTTTCGACTAGCGAAACAGATACGCAGTATTTT.

There are many counts of this clonotype. This chain links TRBV7-2 with TRBJ2-7; D not resolved. Germline CDR1 and CDR2: SGHTA and FQGNSA. Between the trimmed V and J ends, which lost 2 bases and 5 bases, there was a span of 16 bases. The CDR3 sequence is 15 residues long. This CDR3 is CASSLIQLAGDEQYF. DNA for the CDR3: TGTGCCAGCAGCTTAATTCAGCTCGCTGGGGACGAGCAGTACTTC.

This clonotype has ten or more counts. This chain connects TRBV5-6 to TRBJ2-6; no definite D call. V lost 1 base, J lost 4 bases, and 9 bases lay in between. From germline, CDR1 is SGHDT and CDR2 YYEEEE. This CDR3 region has 15 residues. DNA of the CDR3: TGTGCCAGCAGCTTGCGGCAGGCCGGGGCCAACGTCCTGACTTTC. Protein sequence: CASSLRQAGANVLTF.

Details on this clonotype: One junction end does not reproduce the germline sequence, and a read error may be involved. The gene calls are TRBV28 and TRBJ1-2; D may be TRBD1 (6 bases). This CDR3 is built from 13 residues. CDR1 and CDR2 from the germline V gene are MDHEN and SYDVKM. Here the CDR3 reads CAARGTSEGGYNF. DNA for the CDR3: TGTGCCGCCCGGGGGACATCTGAGGGAGGCTACAACTTC.

This chain uses TRBV2 with TRBJ2-5; 7 bases agree with TRBD1. The junction had 6 bases not matched to a gene; V was cut back by 7 bases and J by 1 base. Looked up from germline, CDR1 is SNHLY and CDR2 is FYNNEI. The CDR3 is 14 residues long. The DNA for the CDR3 is TGTGCCAGCAACCCGACAGGGTTCCAAGAGACCCAGTACTTC. Amino acid sequence: CASNPTGFQETQYF. Complete variable domain (other parts from reference TRBV2 and TRBJ2-5): EPEVTQTPSHQVTQMGQEVILRCVPISNHLYFYWYRQILGQKVEFLVSFYNNEISEKSEIFDDQFSVERPDGSNFTLKIRSTKLEDSAMYFCASNPTGFQETQYFGPGTRLLVL.

This clonotype was seen ten or more times. The chain joins TRBV28 to TRBJ1-2, with a weak D call TRBD1 (6 bases). The V end lost 6 bases, the J end lost 2 bases, and 10 bases lay between the germline ends. This CDR3 region has 13 residues. Germline CDR1 MDHEN, CDR2 SYDVKM. CDR3 sequence: CASRPGENYGYTF. DNA of the CDR3: TGTGCCAGCAGGCCAGGGGAAAACTATGGCTACACCTTC.

By sample fraction, this clonotype is medium-sized. The chain employs TRBV5-5 and TRBJ1-1; D ambiguous. The CDR3 has 14 amino acids. V dropped 0 bases and J dropped 0 bases, with 6 bases sitting between them. CDR1 is SGHKS and CDR2 is YYEKEE in the germline V gene (reference sequence). This chain's CDR3 is CASSLGLVNTEAFF. CDR3 nucleotide sequence: TGTGCCAGCAGCTTGGGGTTGGTGAACACTGAAGCTTTCTTT.

The chain carries TRBV4-1 and TRBJ2-5; D remains unclear. Germline CDR1 reads MGHRA; CDR2 reads YSYEKL. CDR3 length equals 14 residues. V dropped 4 bases and J dropped 5 bases, with 14 bases sitting between them. CDR3 DNA: TGCGCCAGCAGCCCGGAGATACCCGGGGAGACCCAGTACTTC. Translated: CASSPEIPGETQYF.

This clonotype was counted at least ten times. V and J are TRBV12-3 or TRBV12-4 and TRBJ2-3; D may correspond to TRBD1 or TRBD2 (8 bases each). With 7 bases removed from V and 3 bases from J, the gap between germline ends came to 20 bases. The length of the CDR3 is 16 residues. CDR3 DNA sequence: TGTGCCAGCATTCCAGGGGGCGCGGGAGGTACAGATACGCAGTATTTT. It is translated as CASIPGGAGGTDTQYF.

This clonotype was seen only once. The gene calls are TRBV25-1 and TRBJ2-2, with D maybe TRBD2 (5 bases). The germline V gene encodes CDR1 MGHDK and CDR2 SYGVNS. This CDR3 region has 15 residues. The V gene lost 7 bases and the J gene lost 2 bases, with 14 bases spanning the gap. Here the CDR3 DNA reads TGTGCCAGCAATCTCCGGACTTCCAACACCGGGGAGCTGTTTTTT. Its protein is CASNLRTSNTGELFF.

This clonotype was seen repeatedly, ten times or more. The CDR3 loop is CASSRIDRDTEAFF. The CDR3 DNA sequence: TGCGCCAGCAGTCGTATAGACAGGGACACTGAAGCTTTCTTT. The chain joins TRBV5-1 to TRBJ1-1; TRBD1 matches at 7 bases. V lost 5 bases, J lost 3 bases, and 7 bases stayed unmatched. The CDR3 has 14 amino acids. CDR1 SGHRS and CDR2 YFSETQ come from the germline V gene.

Regarding this clonotype: With only one base between it and a far larger clone, this is likely a read error. The gene calls are TRBV6-2 or TRBV6-3 and TRBJ2-5; possible D gene TRBD2, 5 bases. Trimming left V 4 bases short and J 5 bases short, with 20 bases between. CDR1 is MNHEY and CDR2 is SVGEGT in the germline V gene. The CDR3 runs 16 residues. CDR3: CASSSSGPGVGETQYF. The CDR3 nucleotides read TGTGCCAGCAGTTCCTCCGGGCCCGGGGTGGGGGAGACCCAGTACTTC.

The V call is TRBV20-1, the J call TRBJ2-1; 8 positions agree with TRBD2. The germline V gene has CDR1 DFQATT and CDR2 SNEGSKA (reference sequence). The V segment lost 5 bases and the J segment 3 bases; nucleotides outside the gene matches: 6. The CDR3 covers 14 residues. CDR3 sequence (DNA): TGCAGTGCTCAAAGCGGGAGTATCTACAATGAGCAGTTCTTC. Translation: CSAQSGSIYNEQFF.

This clonotype was counted at least ten times. The J gene is TRBJ1-1, the V gene TRBV3-1; D may be TRBD1 (5 bases). The CDR3 is 12 amino acids. V was cut by 4 bases and J by 5 bases, with 8 bases left in between. Germline CDR1 is LGHDT and CDR2 is YNNKEL (reference sequence). The CDR3 region is CASSPGFTEAFF. The DNA for the CDR3 is TGTGCCAGCAGCCCAGGGTTTACTGAAGCTTTCTTT.

This clonotype was counted only a few times. The chain carries TRBV2 and TRBJ2-5; no firm D call. V was pared by 4 bases and J by 2 bases, with 5 bases between. This CDR3 region has 12 residues. Germline CDR1 and CDR2: SNHLY and FYNNEI. CDR3 loop: CASSALQETQYF. In DNA, the CDR3 is TGTGCCAGCAGTGCTCTTCAAGAGACCCAGTACTTC.

This clonotype was detected a few times. The chain has TRBV9 and TRBJ1-5; no clear D gene. This CDR3 comprises 14 residues. Per the germline V gene, CDR1 is SGDLS and CDR2 is YYNGEE. Trimming took 3 bases from V and 7 from J, leaving 14 bases between them. CDR3 in amino acids: CASSASTGPQPQHF. CDR3 DNA sequence: TGTGCCAGCAGCGCCTCCACCGGTCCCCAGCCCCAGCATTTT.

The table lists this clonotype with many counts. Here the CDR3 reads CASNNRRVGEQFF. In DNA form, the CDR3 reads TGTGCCAGCAATAATCGACGGGTCGGTGAGCAGTTCTTC. The V and J genes are TRBV2 and TRBJ2-1; D unresolved. Germline V lookup: CDR1 SNHLY, CDR2 FYNNEI. This CDR3 is 13 amino acids long. The V end was cut by 7 bases, the J end by 9 bases, with 16 bases between.

The V call is TRBV6-1, the J call TRBJ2-1; 7 positions match TRBD1. V shed 7 bases, J shed 2 bases, and the junction held 11 bases outside the gene matches. This CDR3 spans 16 amino acids. Germline CDR1 reads MNHNS; CDR2 reads SASEGT. As DNA, the CDR3 is TGTGCCAGCAATTCCCAGACAGGGAGCACCTACAATGAGCAGTTCTTC. Amino acid sequence: CASNSQTGSTYNEQFF.

This clonotype appeared many times. J is TRBJ1-4 and V is TRBV5-5, with D maybe TRBD1 (6 bases). Germline lookup yields CDR1 SGHKS and CDR2 YYEKEE (reference sequence). This CDR3 has 13 amino acids. Trimming removed 1 base from V and 5 bases from J, with 6 bases in between. The CDR3 DNA reads as TGTGCCAGCAGCTTGCAGGGGAATGAAAAACTGTTTTTT. Its translation: CASSLQGNEKLFF.

The V gene is TRBV7-2, the J gene TRBJ2-5, with TRBD1 as a possible D gene (6 bases). Germline V gives CDR1 SGHTA, CDR2 FQGNSA. The CDR3 contains 16 residues. V was clipped by 0 bases and J by 5 bases, with 16 bases between them. Written as DNA, the CDR3 is TGTGCCAGCAGCTTAGCGAGGACAGTGGGTGTTGAGACCCAGTACTTC. Translating gives CASSLARTVGVETQYF.

The chain combines TRBV7-2 with TRBJ2-3; weak D call: TRBD2 (6 bases). Trimming took 1 base from V and 10 from J, leaving 9 bases between them. Germline CDR1 SGHTA, CDR2 FQGNSA. The CDR3 sequence is 12 residues long. As DNA, the CDR3 is TGTGCCAGCAGCTTAGTGGCGGGGTCGCAGTATTTT. Encoded protein: CASSLVAGSQYF. Combining the CDR3 with reference TRBV7-2 and TRBJ2-3 gives the whole variable domain GAGVSQSPSNKVTEKGKDVELRCDPISGHTALYWYRQSLGQGLEFLIYFQGNSAPDKSGLPSDRFSAERTGGSVSTLTIQRTQQEDSAVYLCASSLVAGSQYFGPGTRLTVL.

This clonotype was recorded many times. The J gene is TRBJ1-2, the V gene TRBV5-1; TRBD1 matches at 8 bases. The CDR3 covers 15 residues. With V trimmed by 4 bases and J by 4 bases, 9 bases remained unmatched. CDR1 is SGHRS and CDR2 is YFSETQ in the germline V gene. In DNA form, the CDR3 reads TGCGCCAGCAGCGCCGACAGGGGTGAGTCCTATGGCTACACCTTC. Amino acids: CASSADRGESYGYTF.

The table lists this clonotype with many counts. V and J are TRBV20-1 and TRBJ2-7; a possible D gene is TRBD2 (5 bases). CDR1 is DFQATT and CDR2 is SNEGSKA in the germline V gene (reference sequence). This CDR3 is built from 14 residues. Deletions cut 0 bases from V and 3 bases from J, with 12 bases between. CDR3 coding DNA: TGCAGTGCTAGAGACCGACGGAGGCACTACGAGCAGTACTTC. This gives the protein CSARDRRRHYEQYF.